Listed below are T cell receptor beta chains from one sample, sequenced in a study of shared clonotypes between healthy human individuals. Sequenced by immunoSEQ multiplex PCR; TCRdb stores in-frame clones only, minus some. The table lists millions of clones, 90% to 95% of them singletons. The sample was naive CD4+ T cells sorted from blood. The receptors derive from a man aged 18 to 29 in good health. Each CDR3 is given with its conserved first and last residue. A D gene is named only where the DNA matches it firmly. For some rows the clone size is stated as once, few or many, or as a class when expanded; others skip it.

j_call | clone_size | v_call | d_call | cdr3_aa | cdr3_nt
TRBJ2-5 | . | TRBV5-4 | TRBD2 | CASSLKTSEETQYF | TGTGCCAGCAGCTTGAAAACTAGCGAAGAGACCCAGTACTTC
TRBJ2-7 | . | TRBV5-6 | . | CASSFGGIYEQYF | TGTGCCAGCAGCTTTGGGGGCATCTACGAGCAGTACTTC
TRBJ1-4 | . | TRBV18 | . | CASSPNEKLFF | TGTGCCAGCTCGCCCAATGAAAAACTGTTTTTT
TRBJ2-7 | once | TRBV6-1 | TRBD1 | CASRRDSNYEQYF | TGTGCCAGCAGAAGGGACAGTAACTACGAGCAGTACTTC
TRBJ1-4 | . | TRBV9 | . | CASSVGTAPSEKLFF | TGTGCCAGCAGCGTAGGGACAGCCCCTTCTGAAAAACTGTTTTTT
TRBJ1-5 | . | TRBV19 | TRBD1 | CASSIYDRDNNQPQHF | TGTGCCAGTAGTATCTACGACAGGGACAACAATCAGCCCCAGCATTTT
TRBJ1-2 | . | TRBV10-3 | . | CAINGQPGRYGYTF | TGTGCCATCAACGGACAGCCCGGACGCTATGGCTACACCTTC
TRBJ1-6 | . | TRBV7-5 | . | CARSLEAVVSSPLHF | TGTGCCAGAAGCTTAGAGGCAGTAGTAAGCTCACCCCTCCACTTT
TRBJ1-5 | . | TRBV28 | . | CASRTGTNQPQHF | TGTGCCAGCAGAACCGGGACGAATCAGCCCCAGCATTTT
TRBJ1-1 | . | TRBV9 | . | CASTLDLGTEAFF | TGTGCCAGCACGCTGGACCTGGGGACTGAAGCTTTCTTT
TRBJ2-2 | . | TRBV13 | TRBD2 | CASSHPPRRTPAGEDTGELFF | TGTGCCAGCAGCCACCCCCCAAGGAGGACTCCAGCGGGAGAGGACACCGGGGAGCTGTTTTTT
TRBJ1-2 | . | TRBV19 | TRBD1 | CASSTRDSLYGYTF | TGTGCCAGTAGTACTCGGGACAGCCTATATGGCTACACCTTC